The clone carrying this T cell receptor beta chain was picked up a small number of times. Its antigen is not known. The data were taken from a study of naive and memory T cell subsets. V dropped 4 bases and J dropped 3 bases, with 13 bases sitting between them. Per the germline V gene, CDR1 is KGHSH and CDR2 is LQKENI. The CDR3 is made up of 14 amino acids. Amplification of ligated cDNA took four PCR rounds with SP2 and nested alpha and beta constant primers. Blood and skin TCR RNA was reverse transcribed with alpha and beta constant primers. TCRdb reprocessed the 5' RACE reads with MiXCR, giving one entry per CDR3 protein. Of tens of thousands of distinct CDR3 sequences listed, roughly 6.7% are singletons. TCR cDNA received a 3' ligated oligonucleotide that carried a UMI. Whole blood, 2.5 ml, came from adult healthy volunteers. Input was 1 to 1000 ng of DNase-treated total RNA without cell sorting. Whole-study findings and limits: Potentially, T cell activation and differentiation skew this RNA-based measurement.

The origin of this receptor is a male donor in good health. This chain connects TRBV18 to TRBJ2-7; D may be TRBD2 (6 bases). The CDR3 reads CASSREAGSYEQYF. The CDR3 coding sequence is TGTGCCAGCTCACGGGAGGCGGGGAGCTACGAGCAGTACTTC.